The source of this T cell receptor (beta chain) is a study of OX40 agonist ivuxolimab in advanced cancers. Study as a whole: Three patients, one with hepatocellular carcinoma and two with cutaneous melanoma, responded partially.

On this clone: Its target is unknown.

Profiled with immunoSEQ multiplex PCR; TCRdb holds only in-frame clones, not every one. The sample contains about 67,000 clones, around 80% of which appear only once. Whole-study results and caveats: Near-lowest levels of clonal expansion characterized partial responders at 0.1-3.0 mg/kg.

V was pared by 3 bases and J by 2 bases, with 1 base between. Germline V gene lookup returns CDR1 SGHDT and CDR2 YYEEEE. The CDR3 is 11 amino acids. The chain is built from TRBV5-6 and TRBJ2-3; D remains unclear. The sequences come from CD4+ or CD8+ T cells sorted from blood, collected in a trial of the OX40 agonist ivuxolimab. The TCR comes from an adult with an advanced solid tumor such as melanoma, head and neck, liver or kidney cancer. The CDR3: CASSYTDTQYF. The CDR3 bases are TGTGCCAGCAGCTACACAGATACGCAGTATTTT.